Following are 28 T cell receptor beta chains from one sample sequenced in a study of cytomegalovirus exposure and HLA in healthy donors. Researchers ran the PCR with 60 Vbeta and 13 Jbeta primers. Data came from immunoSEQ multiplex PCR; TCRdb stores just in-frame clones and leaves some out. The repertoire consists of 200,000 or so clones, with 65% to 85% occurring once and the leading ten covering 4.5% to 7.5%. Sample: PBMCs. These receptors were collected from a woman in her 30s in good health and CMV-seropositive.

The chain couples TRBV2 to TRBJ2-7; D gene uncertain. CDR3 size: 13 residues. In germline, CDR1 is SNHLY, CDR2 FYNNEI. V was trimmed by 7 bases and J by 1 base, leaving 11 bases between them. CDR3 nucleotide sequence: TGTGCCAGCAAAGTGTCGGTATCCTACGAGCAGTACTTC. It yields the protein CASKVSVSYEQYF. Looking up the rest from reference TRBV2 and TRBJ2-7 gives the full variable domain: EPEVTQTPSHQVTQMGQEVILRCVPISNHLYFYWYRQILGQKVEFLVSFYNNEISEKSEIFDDQFSVERPDGSNFTLKIRSTKLEDSAMYFCASKVSVSYEQYFGPGTRLTVT.

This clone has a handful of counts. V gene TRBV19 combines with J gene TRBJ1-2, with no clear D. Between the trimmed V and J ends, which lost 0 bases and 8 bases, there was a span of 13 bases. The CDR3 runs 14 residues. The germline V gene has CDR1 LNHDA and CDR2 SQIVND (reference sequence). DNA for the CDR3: TGTGCCAGTAGTATAGAGGAGGCCCCGAGGGGCTACACCTTC. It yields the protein CASSIEEAPRGYTF.

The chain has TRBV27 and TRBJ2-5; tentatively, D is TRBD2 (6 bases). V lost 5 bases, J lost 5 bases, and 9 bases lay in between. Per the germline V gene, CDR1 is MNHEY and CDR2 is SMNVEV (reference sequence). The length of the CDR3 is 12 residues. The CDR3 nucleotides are TGTGCCAGCAGTCGGAGCGGGGAGACCCAGTACTTC. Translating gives CASSRSGETQYF.

The CDR3 region is CASSLYELAGGQHSETQYF. The CDR3 nucleotides are TGTGCCAGCAGTTTATACGAATTAGCGGGAGGGCAACATTCAGAGACCCAGTACTTC. This chain uses TRBV28 with TRBJ2-5, with 11 positions matching TRBD2. Germline loops: CDR1 MDHEN, CDR2 SYDVKM. V gave up 1 base and J gave up 4 bases; unmatched junction bases: 14. This CDR3 contains 19 residues.

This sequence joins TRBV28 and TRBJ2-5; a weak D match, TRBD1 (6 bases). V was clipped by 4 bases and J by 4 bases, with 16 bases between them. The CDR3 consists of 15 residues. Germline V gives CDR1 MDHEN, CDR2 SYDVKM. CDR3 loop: CASSYRGQIGETQYF. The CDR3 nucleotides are TGTGCCAGCAGTTACCGCGGACAGATCGGAGAGACCCAGTACTTC.

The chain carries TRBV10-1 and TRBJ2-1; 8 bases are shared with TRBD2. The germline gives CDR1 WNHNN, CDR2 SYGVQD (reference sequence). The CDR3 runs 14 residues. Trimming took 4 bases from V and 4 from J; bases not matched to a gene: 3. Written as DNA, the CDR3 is TGCGCCAGCAGTGTAGCGGGAACTTACAATGAGCAGTTCTTC. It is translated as CASSVAGTYNEQFF.

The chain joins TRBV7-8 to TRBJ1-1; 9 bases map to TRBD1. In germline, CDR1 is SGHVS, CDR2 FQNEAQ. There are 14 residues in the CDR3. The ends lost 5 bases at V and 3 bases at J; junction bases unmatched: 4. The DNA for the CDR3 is TGTGCCAGCAGCAGGGACAGGGAATACACTGAAGCTTTCTTT. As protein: CASSRDREYTEAFF.

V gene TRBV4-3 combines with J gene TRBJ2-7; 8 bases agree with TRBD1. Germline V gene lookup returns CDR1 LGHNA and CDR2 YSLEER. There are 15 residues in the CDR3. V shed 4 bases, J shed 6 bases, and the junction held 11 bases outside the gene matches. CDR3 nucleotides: TGCGCCAGCAGCCTTATGACAGGGGTGTTGGTCGAGCAGTACTTC. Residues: CASSLMTGVLVEQYF.

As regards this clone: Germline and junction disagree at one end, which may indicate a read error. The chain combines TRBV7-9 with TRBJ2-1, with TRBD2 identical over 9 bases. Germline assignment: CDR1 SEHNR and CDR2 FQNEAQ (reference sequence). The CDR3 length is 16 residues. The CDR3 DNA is TGTTCCAGCAGCTCCCGGGCGGGAGGGCCAATCTATGAGCAGTTCTTC. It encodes CSSSSRAGGPIYEQFF.

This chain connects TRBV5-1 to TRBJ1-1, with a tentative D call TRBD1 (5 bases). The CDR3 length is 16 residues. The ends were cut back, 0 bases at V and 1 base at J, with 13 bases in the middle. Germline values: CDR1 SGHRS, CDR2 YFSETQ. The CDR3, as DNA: TGCGCCAGCAGCTTGGACAGGACTAGTGGGAACACTGAAGCTTTCTTT. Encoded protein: CASSLDRTSGNTEAFF.

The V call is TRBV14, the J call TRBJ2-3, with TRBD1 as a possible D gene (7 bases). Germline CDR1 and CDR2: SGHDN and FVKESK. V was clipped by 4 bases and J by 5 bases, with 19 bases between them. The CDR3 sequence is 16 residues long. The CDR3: CASSPPRQGLRDTQYF. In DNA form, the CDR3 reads TGTGCCAGCAGCCCCCCCCGACAGGGACTCAGAGATACGCAGTATTTT.

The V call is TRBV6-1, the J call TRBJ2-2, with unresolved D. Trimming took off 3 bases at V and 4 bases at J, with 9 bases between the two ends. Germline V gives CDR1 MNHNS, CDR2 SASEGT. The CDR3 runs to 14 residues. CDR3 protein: CASSEGRRTGELFF. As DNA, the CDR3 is TGTGCCAGCAGTGAGGGCAGACGCACCGGGGAGCTGTTTTTT.

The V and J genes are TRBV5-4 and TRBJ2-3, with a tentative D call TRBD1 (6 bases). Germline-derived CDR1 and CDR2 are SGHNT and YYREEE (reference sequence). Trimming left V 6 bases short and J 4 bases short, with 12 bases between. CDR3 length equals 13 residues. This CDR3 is CASTVAGADTQYF. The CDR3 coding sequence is TGTGCCAGCACCGTCGCAGGGGCAGATACGCAGTATTTT.

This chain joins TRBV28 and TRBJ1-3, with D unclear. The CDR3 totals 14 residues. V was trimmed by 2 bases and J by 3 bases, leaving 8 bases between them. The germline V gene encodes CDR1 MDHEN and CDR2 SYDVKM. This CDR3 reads CASSLVVFGNTIYF. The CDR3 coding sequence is TGTGCCAGCAGTTTAGTAGTGTTTGGAAACACCATATATTTT.

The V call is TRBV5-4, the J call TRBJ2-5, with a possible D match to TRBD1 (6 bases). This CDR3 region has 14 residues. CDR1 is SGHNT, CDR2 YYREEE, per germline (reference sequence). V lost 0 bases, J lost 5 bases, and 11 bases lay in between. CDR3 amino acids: CASSLGWQGETQYF. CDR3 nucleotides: TGTGCCAGCAGCTTGGGGTGGCAGGGGGAGACCCAGTACTTC.

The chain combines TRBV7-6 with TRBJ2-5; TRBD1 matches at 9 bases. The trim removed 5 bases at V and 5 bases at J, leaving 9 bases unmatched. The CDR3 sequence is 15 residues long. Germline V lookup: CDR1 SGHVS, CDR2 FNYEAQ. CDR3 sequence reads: CASSHTQGAGETQYF. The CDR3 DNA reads TGTGCCAGCAGCCATACACAGGGGGCGGGGGAGACCCAGTACTTC. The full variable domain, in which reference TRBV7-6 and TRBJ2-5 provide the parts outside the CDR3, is GAGVSQSPRYKVTKRGQDVALRCDPISGHVSLYWYRQALGQGPEFLTYFNYEAQQDKSGLPNDRFSAERPEGSISTLTIQRTEQRDSAMYRCASSHTQGAGETQYFGPGTRLLVL.

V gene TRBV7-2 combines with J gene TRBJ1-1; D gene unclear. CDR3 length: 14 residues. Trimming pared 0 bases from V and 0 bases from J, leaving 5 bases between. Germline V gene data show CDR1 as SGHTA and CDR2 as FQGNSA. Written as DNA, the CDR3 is TGTGCCAGCAGCTTAGCGCCGGTGAACACTGAAGCTTTCTTT. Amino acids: CASSLAPVNTEAFF. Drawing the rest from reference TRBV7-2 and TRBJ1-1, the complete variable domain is GAGVSQSPSNKVTEKGKDVELRCDPISGHTALYWYRQSLGQGLEFLIYFQGNSAPDKSGLPSDRFSAERTGGSVSTLTIQRTQQEDSAVYLCASSLAPVNTEAFFGQGTRLTVV.

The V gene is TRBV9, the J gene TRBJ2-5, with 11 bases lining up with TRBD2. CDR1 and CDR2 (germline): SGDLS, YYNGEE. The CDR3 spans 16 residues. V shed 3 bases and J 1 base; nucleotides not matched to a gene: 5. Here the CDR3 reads CASSDGLAGFQETQYF. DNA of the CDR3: TGTGCCAGCAGCGATGGACTAGCGGGTTTCCAAGAGACCCAGTACTTC.

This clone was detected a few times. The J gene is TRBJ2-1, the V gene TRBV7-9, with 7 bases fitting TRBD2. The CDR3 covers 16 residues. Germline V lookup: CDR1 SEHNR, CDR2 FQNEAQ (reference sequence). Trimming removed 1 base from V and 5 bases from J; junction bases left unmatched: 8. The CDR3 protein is CASSLGGSAGHNEQFF. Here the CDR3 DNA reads TGTGCCAGCAGCTTAGGAGGCTCAGCGGGACACAATGAGCAGTTCTTC.

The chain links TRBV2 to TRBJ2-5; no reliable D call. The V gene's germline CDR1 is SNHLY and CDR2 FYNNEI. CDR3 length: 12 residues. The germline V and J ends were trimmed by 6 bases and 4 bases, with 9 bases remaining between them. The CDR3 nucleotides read TGTGCCAGCAGGCTGGGCCGAGAGACCCAGTACTTC. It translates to CASRLGRETQYF.

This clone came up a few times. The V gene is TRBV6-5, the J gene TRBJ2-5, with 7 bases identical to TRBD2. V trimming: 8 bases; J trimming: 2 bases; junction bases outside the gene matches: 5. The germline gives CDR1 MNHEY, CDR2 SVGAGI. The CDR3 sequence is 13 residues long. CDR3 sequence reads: CASGTTIQETQYF. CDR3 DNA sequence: TGTGCCAGCGGGACTACGATACAAGAGACCCAGTACTTC.

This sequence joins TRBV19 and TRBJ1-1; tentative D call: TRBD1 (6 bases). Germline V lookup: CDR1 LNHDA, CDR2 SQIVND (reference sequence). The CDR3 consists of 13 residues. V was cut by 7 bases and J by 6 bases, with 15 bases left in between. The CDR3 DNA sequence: TGTGCCAGTATCGGATCCAGGGGCCCTGAAGCTTTCTTT. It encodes CASIGSRGPEAFF.

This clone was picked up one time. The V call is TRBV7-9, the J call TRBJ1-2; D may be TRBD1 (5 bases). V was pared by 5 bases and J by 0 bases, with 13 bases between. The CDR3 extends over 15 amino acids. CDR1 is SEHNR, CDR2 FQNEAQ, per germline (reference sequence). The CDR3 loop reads CASSPEGQSNYGYTF. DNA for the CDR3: TGTGCCAGCAGCCCGGAGGGGCAATCTAACTATGGCTACACCTTC.

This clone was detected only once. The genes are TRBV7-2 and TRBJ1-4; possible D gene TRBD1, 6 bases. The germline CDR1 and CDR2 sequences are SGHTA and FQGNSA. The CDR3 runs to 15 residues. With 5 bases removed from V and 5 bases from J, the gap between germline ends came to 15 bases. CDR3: CASSLWTAKNEKLFF. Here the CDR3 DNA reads TGTGCCAGCAGCCTCTGGACAGCTAAGAATGAAAAACTGTTTTTT.

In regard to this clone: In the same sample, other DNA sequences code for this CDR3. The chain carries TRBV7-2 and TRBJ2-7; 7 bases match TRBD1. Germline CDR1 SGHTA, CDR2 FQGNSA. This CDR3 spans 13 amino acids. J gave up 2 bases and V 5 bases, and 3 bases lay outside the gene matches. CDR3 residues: CASSPQGAYEQYF. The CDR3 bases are TGTGCCAGCAGCCCCCAGGGGGCCTACGAGCAGTACTTC.

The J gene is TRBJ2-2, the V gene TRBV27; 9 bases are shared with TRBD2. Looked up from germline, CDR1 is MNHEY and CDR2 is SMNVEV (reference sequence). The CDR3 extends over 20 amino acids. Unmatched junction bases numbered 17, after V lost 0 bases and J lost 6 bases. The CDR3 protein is CASSLSKRGVVGSRSGELFF. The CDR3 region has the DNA TGTGCCAGCAGTTTATCAAAGCGGGGGGTCGTTGGTTCTCGTTCCGGGGAGCTGTTTTTT.

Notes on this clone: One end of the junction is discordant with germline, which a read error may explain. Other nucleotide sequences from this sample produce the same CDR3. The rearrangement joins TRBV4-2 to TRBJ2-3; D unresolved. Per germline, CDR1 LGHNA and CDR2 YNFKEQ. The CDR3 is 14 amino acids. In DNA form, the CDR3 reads TGTGCCAGTAGCCAAGATGTATCCACAGATACGCAGTATTTT. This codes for CASSQDVSTDTQYF.

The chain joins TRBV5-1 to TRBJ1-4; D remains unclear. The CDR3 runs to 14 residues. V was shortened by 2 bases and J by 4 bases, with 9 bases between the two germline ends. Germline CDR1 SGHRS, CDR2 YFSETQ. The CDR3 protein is CASSLQNDNEKLFF. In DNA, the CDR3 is TGCGCCAGCAGCTTACAGAACGATAATGAAAAACTGTTTTTT.